This T cell receptor (beta chain) was found in a study of CD8+ T cells in alopecia areata. At the level of the study: Treated patients were scored for severity by percent of scalp affected.

The treatment was: oral pan-JAK inhibitor, 5-10 mg twice daily. Using a FACSAria, the CD4+ and CD8+ T cells were sorted from the PBMCs. With respect to this clone: What it binds is unknown.

Whole-study results and caveats: Researchers reported that TCR sharing among patients proved less clear than in mice, possibly HLA-linked.

The sequencing template was cDNA reverse transcribed from extracted RNA. Produced via immunoSEQ multiplex PCR; TCRdb's table is partial and in-frame only. The table shows more than 200,000 clones, with under 70% occurring only once. Source: CD4+ T cells sorted from blood, taken at week 4, from a patient treated with tofacitinib. This clonotype was sampled from a human donor with alopecia areata.

The CDR3, as DNA: TGTGCCAGCAGCTTCCGGGGGCAGGCGAAAAACATTCAGTACTTC. Its translation is CASSFRGQAKNIQYF. The chain carries TRBV5-6 and TRBJ2-4; the D gene could be TRBD1 or TRBD2 (6 bases each). The germline CDR1 and CDR2 sequences are SGHDT and YYEEEE. CDR3 length equals 15 residues. The V end lost 2 bases, the J end lost 4 bases, and 13 bases lay between the germline ends. The variable domain in full, completed from reference TRBV5-6 and TRBJ2-4, reads DAGVTQSPTHLIKTRGQQVTLRCSPKSGHDTVSWYQQALGQGPQFIFQYYEEEERQRGNFPDRFSGHQFPNYSSELNVNALLLGDSALYLCASSFRGQAKNIQYFGAGTRLSVL.